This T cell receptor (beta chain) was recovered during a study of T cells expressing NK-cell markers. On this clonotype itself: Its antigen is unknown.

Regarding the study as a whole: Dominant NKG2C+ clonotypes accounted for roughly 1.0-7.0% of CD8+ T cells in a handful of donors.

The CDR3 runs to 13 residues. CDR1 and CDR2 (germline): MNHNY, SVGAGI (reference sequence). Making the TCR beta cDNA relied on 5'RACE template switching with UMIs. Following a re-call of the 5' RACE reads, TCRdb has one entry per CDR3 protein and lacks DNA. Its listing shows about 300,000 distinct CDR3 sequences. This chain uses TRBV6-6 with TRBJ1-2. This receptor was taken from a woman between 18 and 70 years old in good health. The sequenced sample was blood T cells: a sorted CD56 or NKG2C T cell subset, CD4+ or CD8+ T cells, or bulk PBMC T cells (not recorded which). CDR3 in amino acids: CASSPDQTYGYTF.